This T cell receptor beta chain originates from a study of blood T cell repertoires in COVID-19. Study details: The origin of the acute and convalescent COVID-19 samples was the United States, Italy and Spain. Nucleic acid was either cDNA or gDNA, and it came from T cells, B-cell-depleted T cells, or PBMCs.

About this clone: The same CDR3 can be traced to other DNA sequences in this sample.

This CDR3 comprises 14 residues. The ends lost 2 bases at V and 4 bases at J; junction bases unmatched: 1. Germline loops: CDR1 SGHRS, CDR2 YFSETQ. In the original analysis: Scientists estimated how many nucleated cells there were by amplifying reference gene primers. Here immunoSEQ multiplex PCR was the method, and the copy in TCRdb shows in-frame clones only, minus some. The DNA gave D and trimming, while V, J and clone size come from that table. The data show some 160,000 clones, around four fifths seen once. Sequenced sample: peripheral blood. This sequence joins TRBV5-1 and TRBJ1-3, with 9 bases matching TRBD1. This receptor was obtained from a woman over 75 with COVID-19, enrolled during active disease. The CDR3 spells CASSLGTGGNTIYF. The CDR3 bases are TGCGCCAGCAGCTTAGGGACAGGGGGAAACACCATATATTTT.